The T cell receptor beta chain described here comes from a study of CD8+ T cells in alopecia areata. The CDR3 has 11 amino acids. V lost 5 bases, J lost 7 bases, and 9 bases lay in between. CDR1 and CDR2 from the germline V gene are DFQATT and SNEGSKA (reference sequence). RNA was isolated and reverse transcribed to cDNA, the sequencing template. TCRdb's table, derived via immunoSEQ multiplex PCR, lists solely in-frame clones and lacks some. Of under 250,000 clones listed, about three fifths are singletons. The receptor's source is a human donor with alopecia areata. The V call is TRBV20-1, the J call TRBJ2-4; possibly TRBD1 for D (5 bases). Sample: CD4+ T cells sorted from blood, taken at week 0. The CDR3 DNA sequence: TGCAGTGCTGAAGACAGTAACATTCAGTACTTC. Translated, it gives CSAEDSNIQYF.